A single TCR beta chain is shown here with its context. The record originates from a study of T cell changes during pregnancy in multiple sclerosis. In germline, CDR1 is SNHLY, CDR2 FYNNEI. CDR3 length: 14 residues. The V end was cut by 11 bases, the J end by 1 base, with 15 bases between. Sequencing used immunoSEQ multiplex PCR; TCRdb keeps in-frame clones, though not all of them. The table lists 35,000 to 50,000 clones, about 90% of them singletons, with roughly 1.9% in the top ten. The gene calls are TRBV2 and TRBJ1-5, with a possible D match to TRBD1 (5 bases). This receptor was obtained from a female donor in good health, enrolled as a control in a pregnancy study. Source: CD4+ T cells from peripheral blood mononuclear cells, taken after pregnancy. Here the CDR3 reads CAGGRDGSNQPQHF. For the CDR3, the DNA is TGTGCCGGGGGGAGGGACGGGAGCAATCAGCCCCAGCATTTT.